This T cell receptor beta chain was identified in a study of cytomegalovirus exposure and HLA in healthy donors (dated by TCRdb to 2015 to 2018). About the study as a whole: In an earlier analysis of roughly 590 of the donors, around 300 Gb of sequence data and 100 million or so unique TCR beta sequences from some 170 million T cells were reported. An early release covering more than 500 HLA-typed donors comprised around 300 gigabases of sequencing data and approximately 80 million unique TCR sequences. Of the approximately 400 genotyped donors, 70% to 90% were placed in the genetic ancestry cluster associated with self-reported Caucasian donors. The study was designed to test whether signatures of past pathogen exposure could be identified by cataloging public T cell receptors. The T cell repertoires of about 700 subjects were profiled by immunosequencing and related to cytomegalovirus serostatus. A separate validation cohort of about 110 different subjects was used in addition to the roughly 700-subject first cohort. The study combined high-throughput TCR immunosequencing, statistical association of individual TCRs with disease status, and machine learning to predict cytomegalovirus infection status. A later analysis re-examined previously published TCR beta repertoires from about 700 donors and added high-resolution HLA genotyping to investigate patterns of TCR occurrence. Rather than using new phenotypic data, the later analysis identified candidate immune exposures from TCR beta sequences and from how often those sequences occurred across donors. To decide whether each TCR beta V gene segment behaved as functional or pseudogenic, an earlier analysis of some 580 of the donors relied on high-throughput TCR beta sequencing. Alongside the repertoire data, information on donor age, sex, ethnicity and CMV serostatus was compiled. In a later genetic analysis, genome-wide SNP genotypes for about 55% of the roughly 670 donors were used, and that subset was treated as a discovery cohort. Every repertoire in the discovery cohort had been generated on one and the same sequencing platform. HLA typing included class I and class II loci at four-digit resolution. Typing coverage varied by locus: roughly 629-630 donors for A, B, C, DRB1 and DQB1; around 560 for DQA1; around 570 for DPA1; around 450 for DPB1. Five DR-DQ haplotypes were handled as single units for association and clustering because linkage in the cohort was strong. Across about 370 genotyped donors of the cohort, an average of 235,054 unique TCR beta nucleotide sequences per donor were sequenced, and roughly 18% of those sequences were non-productive.

Receptor libraries were prepared by the immunoSEQ multiplex PCR assay. The multiplex PCR relied on a mix of 60 forward primers for TCR Vbeta segments and 13 reverse primers for TCR Jbeta segments. Amplification of the CDR3 region of rearranged TCR beta genes was performed with a multiplex PCR assay on genomic DNA. Amplified TCR beta libraries were sequenced as 87-base-pair reads on the Illumina HiSeq System. From the authors' description of their analysis: Across the 700 or so repertoires, a later analysis counted roughly 84 million unique TCR beta chains, 8.5 million to 12 million of which were shared by at least two donors. Raw reads were error-corrected and collapsed into unique sequences with a nearest-neighbor algorithm that merged closely related sequences to remove PCR and sequencing errors. Alignment of CDR3 sequences to IMGT reference sequences was used to assign V, D and J gene segments. For a sequence to be retained, a match of at least six nucleotides to both a V gene segment and a J gene segment was required. Rearrangements were called productive when the CDR3 lacked stop codons and stayed in frame with V and J; all others were non-productive. CDR3 was defined according to IMGT convention as the region running from the second conserved V-encoded cysteine to the conserved J-encoded phenylalanine. The earlier analysis of about 570 of the donors excluded any sequence lacking an unambiguous match to a single V gene segment. An earlier analysis of 500 to 600 of the donors classified V segments as functional when productive rearrangements were above 56.7% and as segregating when the standard deviation between donors was above 5%. A statistical classification framework was developed to diagnose cytomegalovirus status using the catalog of TCR beta chain sequences. A later analysis assigned V and J genes by comparing TCR nucleotide sequences with IMGT/GENE-DB human TR gene sequences. In a later analysis, CDR3 sequences and most-parsimonious VDJ recombination scenarios were assigned using the TCRdist pipeline. In a later analysis, each TCR beta chain was defined by its CDR3 amino acid sequence together with its V-gene family, and reads without a unique V-gene family were excluded. A later analysis removed 592 highly shared, low-generation-probability nucleotide sequences to deal with suspected cross-contamination and a sequencing artifact. In a later analysis, a clonal expansion index for each public chain was calculated from normalized within-repertoire ranks of inferred template counts. Generation probabilities in a later analysis came from a VDJ recombination model fitted to out-of-frame rearrangements, and those results were checked against IGoR. In a later analysis, TCR-TCR, TCR-HLA and TCR-CMV co-occurrence was scored with hypergeometric tests, and a repertoire-size bias correction was applied to TCR pairs. To estimate false discovery rates, a later analysis permuted the HLA or CMV assignments 20 times. In a later analysis, co-occurring TCRs were grouped using DBSCAN, with TCRdist sequence similarity added in when clustering inside HLA-allele-positive subsets. Repertoires with fewer than 30,000 or more than 120,000 public chains were left out of co-occurrence clustering, as were a few repertoires with anomalous nucleotide sharing. TCRdb took over this immuneACCESS table, retaining in-frame rearrangements with V and J assigned. Such tables are incomplete; in checked studies, under half of the missing clones stem from an unresolved V gene, and the remainder is unexplained. V, J and clone size are taken as reported in that table, and D and trimming were inferred from the DNA itself. The sample table contains 190,000 or so clones; only one count was recorded for roughly 80% of them. Around 0.4% of the sample comes from the top ten.

The cohort was made up of 666 healthy bone marrow donors. At the time of sampling, all cohort members were nominally healthy, though unrecorded immune exposures were likely present. The donor was CMV seropositive and belonged to the group of more than 250 seropositive cohort members. Each donor provided a peripheral blood sample, and peripheral blood mononuclear cells were used for TCR beta sequencing. Genomic DNA was extracted from the blood cell samples with the Qiagen DNeasy Blood Extraction Kit. This clone showed up just once. Its antigen is currently not known. Per-base qualities were not stored, and no clone one base away is much larger. CDR3 length: 14 amino acids, cysteine to phenylalanine. Solely the CDR3 DNA is kept, with 42 bases framed from the first base. Deletion took 5 bases off V and 4 bases off J, with a span of 15 bases between the germline ends. Based on the germline V gene, the CDR1 and CDR2 sequences are SGHVS and FQNEAQ.

What the study reported, not specific to this receptor: A total of 150 or so TCR beta chains were listed by the study as associated with cytomegalovirus. While some public TCRs were present in many individuals, most TCR sequences turned up only very rarely across donors. In this cohort, only TCR beta chains were sequenced, and detectable features were limited by the absence of alpha or paired-chain data. Presence/absence analyses assumed roughly uniform sequencing depth across donors, an assumption that may not hold. Broadly in line with IMGT annotations, most TCR beta V segments showed up in productive rearrangements about 90% or about 30% of the time in an earlier analysis of around 550 of the donors. Most CMV-associated TCR beta chains appeared to be HLA-restricted in a later analysis, and the HLA associations seemed to be driven largely by CMV exposure. The classifier was reported to diagnose cytomegalovirus status with high specificity and sensitivity in both the original and validation cohorts. In a later analysis, several top co-occurrence clusters were reported to appear linked to parvovirus B19, influenza, CMV and Epstein-Barr virus. Roughly 15 rarely observed V segments, including chromosome 9 orphons, were excluded from the earlier analysis of 550 to 700 of the donors because counts were too low. Linkage disequilibrium might explain the correlated functional status among segregating V segments, but an unknown experimental factor could not be excluded. In a later analysis, HLA-associated TCR beta chains showed more clonal expansion and lower generation probabilities than non-associated chains that were equally common. In a later genetic analysis, a missense DCLRE1C variant was associated with V-gene and J-gene trimming of TCR beta chains, and the association was replicated in an independent cohort. In a later genetic analysis, fewer N-insertions in productive TCRs were reported among donors in an Asian-associated ancestry cluster than the roughly 700-donor mean. The authors suggested that the approach could potentially be generalized to other disease states and immunological phenotypes. A cluster of highly shared sequence variants was judged likely to be a technical artifact of the sequencing pipeline. When HLA alleles, especially DR and DQ, strongly co-occurred, attributing TCR associations to individual alleles was difficult. The 87-base-pair reads could not distinguish some IMGT-functional V segments, including TRBV6-2 and TRBV6-3, so those segments were excluded. Three of the identified cytomegalovirus-associated TCR beta chains were confirmed in vitro to be specific for cytomegalovirus antigens. A later analysis found that TCR association rates varied across HLA loci, with DRB1 alleles showing the most associated TCRs and HLA-C alleles the fewest. Immune exposure information for the cohort was limited to CMV serostatus. HLA typing was unavailable for some donors at each locus, so association tests used only the typed subset. A further reported finding was that TCR beta sequences accurately predicted the HLA-A and HLA-B alleles for most subjects in the first cohort. In a later analysis, around 17,000 TCR beta sequences were associated with specific HLA alleles at a false discovery rate of 0.05.

Sequenced sample: PBMCs. The TCR originated in a male donor in good health and CMV-seropositive. This receptor chain uses TRBV7-8 and TRBJ2-7; the D region possibly corresponds to TRBD1 (5 bases align). The DNA reads as follows: TGTGCCAGCAGCGCAACGACAGTTCGGTACGAGCAGTACTTC. This yields the protein CASSATTVRYEQYF.